These T cell receptor beta chains were read from a single sample in a study of CD8 T cell repertoires and HIV-1 epitope variants. The data were produced by immunoSEQ multiplex PCR, yet TCRdb's version contains in-frame clones alone and is incomplete. Of fewer than 6,500 clones listed, 55% to 80% are singletons. These receptors lack a known antigen. The sample was cultured CD8+ T cells derived from PBMCs. These TCRs come from a male donor with HIV. Each CDR3 is given with its conserved first and last residue. A D gene is named only where the DNA matches it firmly. Clone size is not always given. Where it is, it says once, few, many or a class for expanded clones.

abundance | j_gene | d_gene | v_gene | CDR3nt | CDR3aa
few | TRBJ2-3 | TRBD2 | TRBV14 | TGTGCCAGCAGCCAAGATAGGAGGGAGGGCCGGGGAGATACGCAGTATTTT | CASSQDRREGRGDTQYF
. | TRBJ2-2 | . | TRBV19 | TGTGCCAGTAGTATCCCAAGGTGGGCGAACACCGGGGAGCTGTTTTTT | CASSIPRWANTGELFF
. | TRBJ2-3 | TRBD1 | TRBV5-1 | TGCGCCAGCAGCCAACCGACAGGGAGCACAGATACGCAGTATTTT | CASSQPTGSTDTQYF
. | TRBJ2-5 | TRBD2 | TRBV15 | TGTGCCACCAGCAGAGATAGGCTAGCGGGGGAGACCCAGTACTTC | CATSRDRLAGETQYF
. | TRBJ2-7 | . | TRBV27 | TGTGCCAGCAGTTCAGGAGCGACGACTGGGCTCGAGCAGTACTTC | CASSSGATTGLEQYF
. | TRBJ1-6 | TRBD1 | TRBV27 | TGTGCCAGCAGTCCCCAGGGGGAGTCCTATAATTCACCCCTCCACTTT | CASSPQGESYNSPLHF
. | TRBJ1-1 | . | TRBV10-3 | TGTGCCATCAGTGGAGGAGGTGACAACACTGAAGCTTTCTTT | CAISGGGDNTEAFF
. | TRBJ2-7 | . | TRBV5-6 | TGTGCCAGCTACAGTAATGGGGGGACCTACGAGCAGTACTTC | CASYSNGGTYEQYF
few | TRBJ1-1 | . | TRBV7-6 | TGTGCCAGCATTGAGTATTCGGGCACTGAAGCTTTCTTT | CASIEYSGTEAFF
once | TRBJ2-5 | . | TRBV5-5 | TGTGCCAGCAGCTTCAGGGCCCAAGAGACCCAGTACTTC | CASSFRAQETQYF
. | TRBJ2-7 | . | TRBV7-8 | TGTGCCAGCAGCTTAGGGGGGTTCGACGAGCAGTACTTC | CASSLGGFDEQYF
. | TRBJ1-1 | . | TRBV30 | TGTGCCTGGAGTCCGGGGCTCGGCACTGAAGCTTTCTTT | CAWSPGLGTEAFF
few | TRBJ2-1 | TRBD2 | TRBV13 | TGTGCCAGCAGCATCAGCGGGAGGGACATGTTGAATGAGCAGTTCTTC | CASSISGRDMLNEQFF
. | TRBJ1-4 | TRBD1 | TRBV6-6 | TGTGCCAGCAGTTATGGCCAGGGGGTTGATGAAAAACTGTTTTTT | CASSYGQGVDEKLFF
once | TRBJ2-7 | . | TRBV6-5 | TGTGCCAGCAGTTACTCCCCAGGGGAGATCTCCTACGAGCAGTACTTC | CASSYSPGEISYEQYF
. | TRBJ1-5 | . | TRBV21-1 | TGTGCCAGCAGCCTGTCCGACCGATACATTCAGCCCCAGCATTTT | CASSLSDRYIQPQHF
. | TRBJ2-2 | . | TRBV11-3 | TGTGCCAGCAGCTTTAGAGGGGAAACCGGGGAGCTGTTTTTT | CASSFRGETGELFF
. | TRBJ1-2 | TRBD1 | TRBV4-1 | TGCGCCAGCAGCCAAAGTGGCAGGGGGGATGGCTACACCTTC | CASSQSGRGDGYTF
. | TRBJ1-1 | . | TRBV5-3 | TGTGCCAGCAGCTTGGTGGGACGGAGGAACACTGAAGCTTTCTTT | CASSLVGRRNTEAFF
. | TRBJ2-7 | TRBD1 | TRBV6-5 | TGTGCCAGCAGTCCGACGATGGACAGGAGCTACGAGCAGTACTTC | CASSPTMDRSYEQYF
few | TRBJ2-1 | TRBD2 | TRBV11-3 | TGTGCCAGCAGCTTAAAACTAGCGGGTACTTACAATGAGCAGTTCTTC | CASSLKLAGTYNEQFF
few | TRBJ2-1 | TRBD2 | TRBV7-9 | TGTGCCAGCAGCTGGACTAGCGGGAACGATGAGCAGTTCTTC | CASSWTSGNDEQFF
. | TRBJ2-2 | TRBD2 | TRBV5-1 | TGCGCCAGCAGCTTCGAGCGGGAGAACACCGGGGAGCTGTTTTTT | CASSFERENTGELFF
. | TRBJ1-2 | . | TRBV28 | TGTGCCAGCAGTCTGGACCCGACAGATTTTAACTATGGCTACACCTTC | CASSLDPTDFNYGYTF
. | TRBJ2-7 | . | TRBV11-1 | TGTGCCAGCAGCTCCACTTCCGGGACACTTTACGAGCAGTACTTC | CASSSTSGTLYEQYF
. | TRBJ2-3 | TRBD2 | TRBV29-1 | TGCAGCGTCGTCGGGACTAGCGGGACAGATACGCAGTATTTT | CSVVGTSGTDTQYF
. | TRBJ2-1 | TRBD1 | TRBV9 | TGTGCCAGCAGCCCTGAGACAGGGGGTTATTACAATGAGCAGTTCTTC | CASSPETGGYYNEQFF
. | TRBJ2-7 | . | TRBV6-5 | TGTGCCAGCAGTTACGGGGAACTCTCCTACGAGCAGTACTTC | CASSYGELSYEQYF
. | TRBJ2-1 | TRBD1 | TRBV7-9 | TGTGCCAGCAGGGTGGACAGGGGGCTTGATGAGCAGTTCTTC | CASRVDRGLDEQFF
few | TRBJ2-7 | TRBD2 | TRBV28 | TGTGCCAGCACCGAAGGACTAGCGGGTACCTACGAGCAGTACTTC | CASTEGLAGTYEQYF
. | TRBJ2-1 | . | TRBV27 | TGTGCCAGCAGTTTAACCAGGGACCTCTACAATGAGCAGTTCTTC | CASSLTRDLYNEQFF
. | TRBJ2-7 | . | TRBV5-6 | TGTGCCAGCAGCTTAGGGCTTGCCCCTTACGAGCAGTACTTC | CASSLGLAPYEQYF
. | TRBJ1-3 | . | TRBV7-9 | TGCGGGCTCAGGACAGTCTCTGGAAACACCATATATTTT | CGLRTVSGNTIYF
. | TRBJ2-1 | . | TRBV19 | TGTGCCAGTAGTCCCTCAGGGGTCCATGAGCAGTTCTTC | CASSPSGVHEQFF
. | TRBJ2-1 | . | TRBV7-2 | TGTGCCAGCAGCTTAGTCCTAGGCTCCTACAATGAGCAGTTCTTC | CASSLVLGSYNEQFF
. | TRBJ1-3 | . | TRBV25-1 | TGTGCCAGCAGTGAAGCGGGGAGAAACACCATATATTTT | CASSEAGRNTIYF